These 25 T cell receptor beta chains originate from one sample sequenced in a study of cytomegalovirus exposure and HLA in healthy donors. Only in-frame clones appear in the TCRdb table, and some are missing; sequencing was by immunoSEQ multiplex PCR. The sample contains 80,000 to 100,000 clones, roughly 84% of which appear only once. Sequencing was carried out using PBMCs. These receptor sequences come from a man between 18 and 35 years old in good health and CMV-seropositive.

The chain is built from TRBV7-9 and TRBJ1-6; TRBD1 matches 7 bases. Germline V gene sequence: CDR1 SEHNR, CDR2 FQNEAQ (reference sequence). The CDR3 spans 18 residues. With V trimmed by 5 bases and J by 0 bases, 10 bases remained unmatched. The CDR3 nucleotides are TGTGCCAGCAGCGTAGGGACAGCTTCGAGCTCCTATAATTCACCCCTCCACTTT. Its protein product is CASSVGTASSSYNSPLHF.

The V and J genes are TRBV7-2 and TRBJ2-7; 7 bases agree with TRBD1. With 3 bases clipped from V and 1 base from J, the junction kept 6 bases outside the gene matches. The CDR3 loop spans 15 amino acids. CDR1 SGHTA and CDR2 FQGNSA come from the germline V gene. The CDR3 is CASSFPGQNSYEQYF. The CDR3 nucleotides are TGTGCCAGCAGCTTTCCGGGACAGAATTCCTACGAGCAGTACTTC. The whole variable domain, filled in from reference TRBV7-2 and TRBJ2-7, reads GAGVSQSPSNKVTEKGKDVELRCDPISGHTALYWYRQSLGQGLEFLIYFQGNSAPDKSGLPSDRFSAERTGGSVSTLTIQRTQQEDSAVYLCASSFPGQNSYEQYFGPGTRLTVT.

CDR3 coding DNA: TGTGCCAGCAGGACGGCAGGCTACGAGCAGTACTTC. Protein product: CASRTAGYEQYF. The chain links TRBV11-2 to TRBJ2-7; D not certain. CDR3 size: 12 residues. V lost 6 bases and J 3 bases, leaving 9 bases between the germline ends. In germline, CDR1 is SGHAT, CDR2 FQNNGV.

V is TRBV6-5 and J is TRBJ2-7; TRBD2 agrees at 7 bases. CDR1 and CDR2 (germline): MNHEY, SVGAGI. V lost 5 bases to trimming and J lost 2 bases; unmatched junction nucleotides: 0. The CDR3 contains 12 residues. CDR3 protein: CASSGGAYEQYF. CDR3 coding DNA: TGTGCCAGCAGTGGGGGGGCCTACGAGCAGTACTTC.

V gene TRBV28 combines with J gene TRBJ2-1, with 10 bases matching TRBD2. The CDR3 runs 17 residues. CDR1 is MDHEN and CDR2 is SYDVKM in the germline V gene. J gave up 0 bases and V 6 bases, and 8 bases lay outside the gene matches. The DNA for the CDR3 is TGTGCCAGCAGACCTAGACTAGCGGGCTTCTCCTACAATGAGCAGTTCTTC. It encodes CASRPRLAGFSYNEQFF.

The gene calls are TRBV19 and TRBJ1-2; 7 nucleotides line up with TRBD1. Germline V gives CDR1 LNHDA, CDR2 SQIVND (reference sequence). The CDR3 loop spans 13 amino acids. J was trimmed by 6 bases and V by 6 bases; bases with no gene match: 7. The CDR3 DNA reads TGTGCCAGTAGAGCGGCAGGGGGAAATGGCTACACCTTC. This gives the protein CASRAAGGNGYTF.

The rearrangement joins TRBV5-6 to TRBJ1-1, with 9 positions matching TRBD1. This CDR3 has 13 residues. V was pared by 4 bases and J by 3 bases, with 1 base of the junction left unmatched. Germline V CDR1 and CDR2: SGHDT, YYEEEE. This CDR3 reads CASSRDRDTEAFF. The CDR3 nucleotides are TGTGCCAGCAGCCGGGACAGGGACACTGAAGCTTTCTTT.

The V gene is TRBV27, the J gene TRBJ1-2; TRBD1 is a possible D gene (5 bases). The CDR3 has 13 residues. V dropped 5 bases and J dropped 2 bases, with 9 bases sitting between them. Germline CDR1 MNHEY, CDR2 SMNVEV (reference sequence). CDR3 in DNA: TGTGCCAGCAGTATAAGACAGAACTATGGCTACACCTTC. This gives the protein CASSIRQNYGYTF.

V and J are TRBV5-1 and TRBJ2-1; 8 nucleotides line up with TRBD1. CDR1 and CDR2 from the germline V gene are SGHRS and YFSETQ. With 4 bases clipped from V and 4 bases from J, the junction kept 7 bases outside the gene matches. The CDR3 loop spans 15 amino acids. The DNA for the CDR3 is TGCGCCAGCAGCAACGGACAGGGCACATACAATGAGCAGTTCTTC. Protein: CASSNGQGTYNEQFF.

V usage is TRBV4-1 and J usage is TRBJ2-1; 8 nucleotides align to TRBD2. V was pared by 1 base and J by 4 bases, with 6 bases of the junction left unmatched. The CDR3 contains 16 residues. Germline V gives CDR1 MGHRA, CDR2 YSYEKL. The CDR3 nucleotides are TGCGCCAGCAGCCAAGTCTTCGCTAGCGGGTACAATGAGCAGTTCTTC. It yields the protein CASSQVFASGYNEQFF.

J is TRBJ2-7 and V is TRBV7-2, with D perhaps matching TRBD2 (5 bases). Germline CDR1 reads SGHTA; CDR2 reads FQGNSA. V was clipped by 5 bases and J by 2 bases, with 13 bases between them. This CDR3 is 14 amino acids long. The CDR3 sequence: CASSQDFFTYEQYF. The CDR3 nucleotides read TGTGCCAGCAGCCAGGACTTCTTTACCTACGAGCAGTACTTC.

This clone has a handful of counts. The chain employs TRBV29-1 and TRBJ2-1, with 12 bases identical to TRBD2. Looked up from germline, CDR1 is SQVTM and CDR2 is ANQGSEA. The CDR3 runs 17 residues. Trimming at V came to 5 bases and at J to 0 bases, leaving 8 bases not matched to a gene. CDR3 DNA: TGCAGCGTTCCAAAGAAGGGACTAGCGGGCTCCTACAATGAGCAGTTCTTC. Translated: CSVPKKGLAGSYNEQFF.

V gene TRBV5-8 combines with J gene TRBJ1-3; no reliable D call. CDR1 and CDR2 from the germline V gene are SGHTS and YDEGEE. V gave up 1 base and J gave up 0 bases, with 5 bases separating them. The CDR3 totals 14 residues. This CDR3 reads CASSLMSSGNTIYF. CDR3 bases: TGTGCCAGCAGCTTGATGAGCTCTGGAAACACCATATATTTT.

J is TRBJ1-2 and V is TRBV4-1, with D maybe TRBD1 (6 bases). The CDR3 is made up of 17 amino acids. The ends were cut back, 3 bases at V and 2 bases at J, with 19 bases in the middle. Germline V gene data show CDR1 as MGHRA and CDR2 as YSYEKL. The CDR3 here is CASSHLTTGRVNYGYTF. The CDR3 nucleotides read TGCGCCAGCAGCCACCTAACTACAGGGCGTGTGAACTATGGCTACACCTTC.

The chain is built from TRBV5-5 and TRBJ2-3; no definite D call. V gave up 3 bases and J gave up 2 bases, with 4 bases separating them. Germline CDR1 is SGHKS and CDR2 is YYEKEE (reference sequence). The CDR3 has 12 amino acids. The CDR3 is CASSSNTDTQYF. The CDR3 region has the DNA TGTGCCAGCAGCTCCAACACAGATACGCAGTATTTT.

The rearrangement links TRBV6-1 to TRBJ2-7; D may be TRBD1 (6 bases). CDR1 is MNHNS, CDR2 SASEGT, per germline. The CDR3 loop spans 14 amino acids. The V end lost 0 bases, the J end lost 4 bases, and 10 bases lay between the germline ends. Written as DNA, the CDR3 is TGTGCCAGCAGTGAAGCTTACAGGGCTTACGAGCAGTACTTC. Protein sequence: CASSEAYRAYEQYF.

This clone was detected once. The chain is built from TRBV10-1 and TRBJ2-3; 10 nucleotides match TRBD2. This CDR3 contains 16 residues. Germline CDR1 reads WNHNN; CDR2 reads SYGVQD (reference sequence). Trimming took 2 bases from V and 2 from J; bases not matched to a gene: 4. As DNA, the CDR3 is TGCGCCAGCAGTGAGAGCGGGACTAGCGACACAGATACGCAGTATTTT. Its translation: CASSESGTSDTDTQYF.

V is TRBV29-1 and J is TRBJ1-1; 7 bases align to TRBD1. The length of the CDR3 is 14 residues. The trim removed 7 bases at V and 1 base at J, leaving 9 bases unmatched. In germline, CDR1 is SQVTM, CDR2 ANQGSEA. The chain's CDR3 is CSAKTGRGNTEAFF. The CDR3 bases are TGCAGCGCTAAGACAGGGCGGGGGAACACTGAAGCTTTCTTT.

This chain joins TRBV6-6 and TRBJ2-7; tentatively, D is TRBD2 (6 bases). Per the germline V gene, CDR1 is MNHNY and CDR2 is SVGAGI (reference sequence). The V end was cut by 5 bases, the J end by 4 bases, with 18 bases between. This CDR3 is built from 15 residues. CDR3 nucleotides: TGTGCCAGCAGTGACACCCTTGGGGGGTGGTACGAGCAGTACTTC. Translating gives CASSDTLGGWYEQYF.

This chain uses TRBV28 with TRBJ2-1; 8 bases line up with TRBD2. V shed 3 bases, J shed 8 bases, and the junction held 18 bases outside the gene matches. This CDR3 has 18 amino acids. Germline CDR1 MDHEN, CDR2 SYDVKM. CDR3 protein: CASSFHGGTRAGLDEQFF. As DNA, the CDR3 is TGTGCCAGCAGTTTTCATGGAGGGACTAGGGCGGGTCTGGATGAGCAGTTCTTC.

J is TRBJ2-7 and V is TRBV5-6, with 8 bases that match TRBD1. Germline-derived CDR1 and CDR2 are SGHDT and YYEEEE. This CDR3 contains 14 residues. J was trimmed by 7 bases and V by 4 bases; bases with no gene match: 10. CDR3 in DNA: TGTGCCAGCAGCGGACAGGGTAAAGGGGGGGAGCAGTACTTC. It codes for CASSGQGKGGEQYF.

This CDR3 reads CASSAPGQGAKDTQYF. For the CDR3, the DNA is TGTGCCAGCAGCGCGCCGGGACAGGGGGCCAAAGATACGCAGTATTTT. The chain has TRBV9 and TRBJ2-3; 12 positions match TRBD1. From germline, CDR1 is SGDLS and CDR2 YYNGEE. The CDR3 length is 16 residues. J gave up 5 bases and V 3 bases, and 7 bases lay outside the gene matches.

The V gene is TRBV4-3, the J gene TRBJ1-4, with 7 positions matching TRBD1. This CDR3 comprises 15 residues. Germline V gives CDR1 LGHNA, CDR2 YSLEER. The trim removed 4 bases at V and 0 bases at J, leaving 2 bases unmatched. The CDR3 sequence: CASSPGTATNEKLFF. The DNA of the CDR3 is TGCGCCAGCAGCCCCGGGACAGCAACTAATGAAAAACTGTTTTTT.

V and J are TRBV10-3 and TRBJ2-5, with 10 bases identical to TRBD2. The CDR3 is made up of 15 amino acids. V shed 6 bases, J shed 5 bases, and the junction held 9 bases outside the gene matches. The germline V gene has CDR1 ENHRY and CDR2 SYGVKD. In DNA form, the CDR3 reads TGTGCCATCAGGGCTAGCGGGAGTAGGGGTGAGACCCAGTACTTC. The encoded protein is CAIRASGSRGETQYF.

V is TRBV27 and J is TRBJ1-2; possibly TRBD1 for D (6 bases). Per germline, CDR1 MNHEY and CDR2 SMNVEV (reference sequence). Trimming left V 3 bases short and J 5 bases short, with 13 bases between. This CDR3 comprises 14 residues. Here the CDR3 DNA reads TGTGCCAGCAGTTTGAGTCCAGGGGTGTATGGCTACACCTTC. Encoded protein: CASSLSPGVYGYTF.